This record covers a single T cell receptor beta chain. The data originate from a study of blood T cells in healthy people across ages. Primers used in a second PCR of roughly 7 to 12 cycles were a sample-barcoded 5' primer and a J-beta primer mix. Each CDR3 protein gets one entry after TCRdb re-called the 5' RACE reads with MiXCR. The sample includes some 890,000 distinct CDR3 sequences, almost 30% of them seen just once. A further study also used this sample, focusing on T cells of mothers and their children.

Sequencing used blood. This receptor was taken from a woman aged 40 to 50 in good health.

The CDR3 sequence: CASGTSGTVWANVLTF. The CDR3 DNA reads TGTGCCAGCGGCACCTCGGGTACGGTGTGGGCCAACGTCCTGACTTTC. This chain uses TRBV3-1 with TRBJ2-6; D remains ambiguous. This CDR3 has 16 residues. Looked up from germline, CDR1 is LGHDT and CDR2 is YNNKEL (reference sequence). V was shortened by 8 bases and J by 5 bases, with 19 bases between the two germline ends.